These T cell receptor beta chains were read from a single sample in a study of shared clonotypes between healthy human individuals. Libraries were prepared by immunoSEQ multiplex PCR; TCRdb keeps only in-frame clonotypes and omits some of them. Found here are about 2.3 million clones, around 93% of them singletons; the top ten hold 0.37%. Sequenced sample: naive CD4+ T cells from PBMCs. These receptors were obtained from a man aged 18 to 30 in good health. Some clones in this sample may be carry-over from other donors' samples. Each CDR3 is given with its conserved first and last residue. Each record gives: D gene, clone size, V gene, J gene, CDR3 DNA, CDR3 protein. D genes are given only for firm matches. Clone size is not always given. Where it is, it says once, few, many or a class for expanded clones.

D: -
size: -
V: TRBV28
J: TRBJ1-2
DNA: TGTGCCAGCAGTAAAACCCCCCACCTACACAGTAACTATGGCTACACCTTC
CDR3: CASSKTPHLHSNYGYTF

D: -
size: -
V: TRBV11-2
J: TRBJ2-6
DNA: TGTGCCAGCAGCACCCGGACCTCTGGGGCCAACGTCCTGACTTTC
CDR3: CASSTRTSGANVLTF

D: TRBD1
size: -
V: TRBV7-6
J: TRBJ2-5
DNA: TGTGCCAGCACCCCCCGGGGGACAGGGGAAGAGACCCAGTACTTC
CDR3: CASTPRGTGEETQYF

D: -
size: -
V: TRBV5-5
J: TRBJ1-1
DNA: TGTGCCAGCAGCTTCCCTACAGGGATCGTCACTGAAGCTTTCTTT
CDR3: CASSFPTGIVTEAFF

D: TRBD1
size: -
V: TRBV4-1
J: TRBJ1-4
DNA: TGCGCCAGCAGCCATCCGCAGGGGGGTAATGAAAAACTGTTTTTT
CDR3: CASSHPQGGNEKLFF

D: -
size: once
V: TRBV5-6
J: TRBJ1-1
DNA: TGTGCCAGCAGCGCCCGGGGGGCGGGAGAGGCAGCTTTCTTT
CDR3: CASSARGAGEAAFF

D: -
size: -
V: TRBV28
J: TRBJ2-7
DNA: TGTGCCAGCAGTTTGGGGGCGGGGGACTACGAGCAGTACTTC
CDR3: CASSLGAGDYEQYF

D: -
size: -
V: TRBV30
J: TRBJ1-5
DNA: TGTGCCTGGAGTGCCGGAACCGCTCAGCCCCAGCATTTT
CDR3: CAWSAGTAQPQHF

D: -
size: -
V: TRBV23-1
J: TRBJ2-6
DNA: TGCGCCAGCAGTCAAGTAGTAGGGATAGGCTTCCCTGGGGCCAACGTCCTGACTTTC
CDR3: CASSQVVGIGFPGANVLTF

D: -
size: -
V: TRBV7-8
J: TRBJ1-3
DNA: TGTGCCAGCAGCTTACCGGGATCTGGAAACACCATATATTTT
CDR3: CASSLPGSGNTIYF

D: -
size: once
V: TRBV2
J: TRBJ1-5
DNA: TGTGCCAGCAGTGAACGATATAGCAATCAGCCCCAGCATTTT
CDR3: CASSERYSNQPQHF

D: -
size: -
V: TRBV2
J: TRBJ1-5
DNA: TGTGCCAGCAGTGAAAGCGGGTCTCAGCCCCAGCATTTT
CDR3: CASSESGSQPQHF

D: -
size: -
V: TRBV15
J: TRBJ1-4
DNA: TGTGCCACCAGCAGAGATCTTCTCGTAGGGTTTGAAAAACTGTTTTTT
CDR3: CATSRDLLVGFEKLFF

D: -
size: -
V: TRBV11-3
J: TRBJ1-2
DNA: TGTGCCAGCAGCTTAGAAGGAGAAATAGTAAGGACAGCACTTTACTATGGCTACACCTTC
CDR3: CASSLEGEIVRTALYYGYTF

D: TRBD1
size: -
V: TRBV6-4
J: TRBJ2-7
DNA: TGTGCCAGCAGTAGCCAGACAGGGGACACCTACGAGCAGTACTTC
CDR3: CASSSQTGDTYEQYF

D: -
size: -
V: TRBV4-2
J: TRBJ2-2
DNA: TGTGCCAGCAGCCACCTGCTAGCAGACGACACCGGGGAGCTGTTTTTT
CDR3: CASSHLLADDTGELFF

D: -
size: -
V: TRBV7-8
J: TRBJ2-1
DNA: TGTGCCAGCAGCTTAGGGGCGGACTACAATGAGCAGTTCTTC
CDR3: CASSLGADYNEQFF

D: -
size: -
V: TRBV5-1
J: TRBJ1-1
DNA: TGCGCCAGCAGCTTGGACAGCCCCAGTAACACTGAAGCTTTCTTT
CDR3: CASSLDSPSNTEAFF

D: -
size: once
V: TRBV6-5
J: TRBJ1-4
DNA: TGTGCCAGCAGTTACTCCGGGACACGAGGTGAAAAACTGTTTTTT
CDR3: CASSYSGTRGEKLFF

D: -
size: -
V: TRBV7-3
J: TRBJ1-5
DNA: TGTGCCAGCAGCTTAGACAGGAATCAGCCCCAGCATTTT
CDR3: CASSLDRNQPQHF

D: -
size: -
V: TRBV6-1
J: TRBJ1-5
DNA: TGTGCCAGCAGTGAAATCGGCAGGGTGGGAAATCAGCCCCAGCATTTT
CDR3: CASSEIGRVGNQPQHF

D: -
size: -
V: TRBV14
J: TRBJ2-3
DNA: TGTGCCAGCAGCCGAAATAGACCAACTAGCACAGATACGCAGTATTTT
CDR3: CASSRNRPTSTDTQYF

D: TRBD1
size: -
V: TRBV30
J: TRBJ2-1
DNA: TGTGCCTGGAGCCTGGGACAGGGGTGGGGCAATGAGCAGTTCTTC
CDR3: CAWSLGQGWGNEQFF

D: -
size: -
V: TRBV30
J: TRBJ1-2
DNA: TGTGCCTGGGAGACCCCCAGGATCATCCGCTACACCTTC
CDR3: CAWETPRIIRYTF

D: -
size: once
V: TRBV28
J: TRBJ1-5
DNA: TGTGCCAGCAGGGGGGGACAAGGGTTTGGAGGGCCCCAGCATTTT
CDR3: CASRGGQGFGGPQHF

D: TRBD2
size: -
V: TRBV18
J: TRBJ2-5
DNA: TGTGCCAGCTCACCTTCGGCGGGAGGTTGGGAGACCCAGTACTTC
CDR3: CASSPSAGGWETQYF

D: -
size: -
V: TRBV2
J: TRBJ1-4
DNA: TGTGCCAGCAGCCCTGGACAAGCTGGGGATGAAAAACTGTTTTTT
CDR3: CASSPGQAGDEKLFF

D: TRBD1
size: -
V: TRBV27
J: TRBJ2-5
DNA: TGTGCCAGCAGTCCAACGACAACAGGGGGCGTTGAGACCCAGTACTTC
CDR3: CASSPTTTGGVETQYF

D: -
size: once
V: TRBV9
J: TRBJ2-1
DNA: TGTGCCAGCAGCGTAGGAAGGAGCTCCTACAATGAGCAGTTCTTC
CDR3: CASSVGRSSYNEQFF

D: -
size: -
V: TRBV15
J: TRBJ1-1
DNA: TGTGCCACCAGCAGAGATAGGACTGGCCGACTTGGTGAAGCTTTCTTT
CDR3: CATSRDRTGRLGEAFF

D: TRBD1
size: -
V: TRBV7-2
J: TRBJ1-5
DNA: TGTGCCAGCAGCTCCACCGGGACAGGGGGCCAGCCCCAGCATTTT
CDR3: CASSSTGTGGQPQHF

D: -
size: -
V: TRBV9
J: TRBJ2-2
DNA: TGTGCCAGCAGCCCCCTGCGAGCGGGGAACACCGGGGAGCTGTTTTTT
CDR3: CASSPLRAGNTGELFF

D: TRBD2
size: -
V: TRBV9
J: TRBJ2-1
DNA: TGTGCCAGCAGCGTACTCGCGGGAGGACATGAGCAGTTCTTC
CDR3: CASSVLAGGHEQFF

D: -
size: -
V: TRBV28
J: TRBJ2-7
DNA: TGTGCCAGCAGTTTTGGGGCTCCGGGCCCCCTTCGACTCGAGCAGTACTTC
CDR3: CASSFGAPGPLRLEQYF

D: -
size: -
V: TRBV27
J: TRBJ2-1
DNA: TGTGCCAGCAGTTTTATCGGGGGGCCCTACAATGAGCAGTTCTTC
CDR3: CASSFIGGPYNEQFF

D: -
size: -
V: TRBV5-6
J: TRBJ1-2
DNA: TGTGCCAGCAGCTTAAGTAAGAGTGGCTACACCTTC
CDR3: CASSLSKSGYTF

D: -
size: once
V: TRBV6-1
J: TRBJ1-1
DNA: TGTGCCAGCAGGCTACATACGAACACTGAAGCTTTCTTT
CDR3: CASRLHTNTEAFF

D: -
size: -
V: TRBV27
J: TRBJ1-4
DNA: TGTGCCAGCAGTTCACAGGGACGAGGCTGGACTAATGAAAAACTGTTTTTT
CDR3: CASSSQGRGWTNEKLFF

D: -
size: -
V: TRBV30
J: TRBJ1-5
DNA: TGTGCCTGGAGTGCTTGGCAGGCAAATCAGCCCCAGCATTTT
CDR3: CAWSAWQANQPQHF

D: -
size: -
V: TRBV14
J: TRBJ2-1
DNA: TGTGCCAGCAGCCAAGGCTCCTACAATGAGCAGTTCTTC
CDR3: CASSQGSYNEQFF

D: -
size: -
V: TRBV14
J: TRBJ1-1
DNA: TGTGCCAGCAGCCGGACCGGGTTTGTAAGGGGGGACACTGAAGCTTTCTTT
CDR3: CASSRTGFVRGDTEAFF

D: -
size: -
V: TRBV19
J: TRBJ1-5
DNA: TGTGCCAGTACCTCCCGTTGGTCTCCTAACCAGCATTTT
CDR3: CASTSRWSPNQHF

D: -
size: -
V: TRBV27
J: TRBJ2-1
DNA: TGTGCCAGCACTGGGTTCAGAAATGAGCAGTTCTTC
CDR3: CASTGFRNEQFF

D: -
size: -
V: TRBV28
J: TRBJ2-2
DNA: TGTGCCAGCAGTTTCCTGACCGGGGAGCTGTTTTTT
CDR3: CASSFLTGELFF

D: TRBD1
size: few
V: TRBV28
J: TRBJ1-2
DNA: TGTGCCAGCGATGACAGGGAGGGCTACACCTTC
CDR3: CASDDREGYTF